A selection of T cell receptor beta chains follows, all from one sample in a study of blood T cells in healthy people across ages. TCRdb recomputed calls from the 5' RACE reads with MiXCR, one row per CDR3 protein. This table holds roughly 1,500,000 distinct CDR3 sequences, 30% to 35% found once. The specimen was blood. Receptor source: a woman aged 25 to 39 in good health. CDR3s include the opening cysteine and the closing phenylalanine or tryptophan. D genes are given only for firm matches. Not all rows give a size; the values are once, few, many and, for expanded clones, a class.

clone_size: few
d_call: .
j_call: TRBJ2-7
v_call: TRBV20-1
cdr3_nt: TGCAGTGCTAGAGACCACGACAGGAACTCCTACGAGCAGTACTTC
cdr3_aa: CSARDHDRNSYEQYF

clone_size: .
d_call: .
j_call: TRBJ2-7
v_call: TRBV6-6
cdr3_nt: TGTGCCAGCAGCCCTACGGCCCCCTACGAGCAGTACTTC
cdr3_aa: CASSPTAPYEQYF

clone_size: .
d_call: .
j_call: TRBJ2-7
v_call: TRBV20-1
cdr3_nt: TGCAGTGCTGGTGGACCATTTCCCTACGAGCAGTACTTC
cdr3_aa: CSAGGPFPYEQYF

clone_size: many
d_call: TRBD1
j_call: TRBJ2-5
v_call: TRBV6-2/TRBV6-3
cdr3_nt: TGTGCCAGCAGTCCAGGGGGCTTCGAGACCCAGTACTTC
cdr3_aa: CASSPGGFETQYF

clone_size: few
d_call: .
j_call: TRBJ1-2
v_call: TRBV7-8
cdr3_nt: TGTGCCAGCAGCTTGTTAGGGCCCGGGGGATATGGCTACACCTTC
cdr3_aa: CASSLLGPGGYGYTF

clone_size: .
d_call: TRBD2
j_call: TRBJ2-1
v_call: TRBV6-4
cdr3_nt: TGTGCCAGCAGTGACTTCGGGGGGGCGGTTTACAATGAGCAGTTCTTC
cdr3_aa: CASSDFGGAVYNEQFF

clone_size: many
d_call: TRBD1
j_call: TRBJ1-2
v_call: TRBV5-5
cdr3_nt: TGTGCCAGCAAGAGGGACAGAGCTAACTATGGCTACACCTTC
cdr3_aa: CASKRDRANYGYTF

clone_size: few
d_call: .
j_call: TRBJ2-5
v_call: TRBV9
cdr3_nt: TGTGCCAGCAGTTACTTCGCGGGGTCAAAAGAGACCCAGTACTTC
cdr3_aa: CASSYFAGSKETQYF

clone_size: few
d_call: .
j_call: TRBJ2-5
v_call: TRBV5-1
cdr3_nt: TGCGCCAGCAGCGCCAGACTAGAAGCCCTTAGGATTCAAGAGACCCAGTACTTC
cdr3_aa: CASSARLEALRIQETQYF

clone_size: once
d_call: .
j_call: TRBJ2-1
v_call: TRBV20-1
cdr3_nt: TGCAGTGTCTCGAGGGGGGATGCCTACAATGAGCAGTTCTTC
cdr3_aa: CSVSRGDAYNEQFF

clone_size: few
d_call: .
j_call: TRBJ2-3
v_call: TRBV9
cdr3_nt: TGTGCCAGCAGCGTCCTAGATTCCCGCACAGATACGCAGTATTTT
cdr3_aa: CASSVLDSRTDTQYF

clone_size: .
d_call: TRBD2
j_call: TRBJ2-7
v_call: TRBV10-3
cdr3_nt: TGTGCCATCAGTTCGGGGCGGGAGGCCCTCTACGAGCAGTACTTC
cdr3_aa: CAISSGREALYEQYF

clone_size: .
d_call: TRBD1
j_call: TRBJ2-4
v_call: TRBV20-1
cdr3_nt: TGCAGTGCTAGGTCAGGGGGCGTGGACATTCAGTACTTC
cdr3_aa: CSARSGGVDIQYF

clone_size: many
d_call: .
j_call: TRBJ2-7
v_call: TRBV20-1
cdr3_nt: TGCAGTGCTAGAGATTCCTATTACGAGCAGTACTTC
cdr3_aa: CSARDSYYEQYF

clone_size: few
d_call: TRBD2
j_call: TRBJ2-3
v_call: TRBV5-1
cdr3_nt: TGCGCCAGCACCAGCCTCCTAGCGGGGAGCACAGATACGCAGTATTTT
cdr3_aa: CASTSLLAGSTDTQYF

clone_size: many
d_call: .
j_call: TRBJ2-1
v_call: TRBV12-3/TRBV12-4
cdr3_nt: TGTGCCAGCAGGCCTGACAGCTACAATGAGCAGTTCTTC
cdr3_aa: CASRPDSYNEQFF

clone_size: .
d_call: .
j_call: TRBJ2-7
v_call: TRBV3-1
cdr3_nt: TGTGCCAGCAGCCAAGTGGAAGGTTCCCGCGAGCAGTACTTC
cdr3_aa: CASSQVEGSREQYF

clone_size: .
d_call: .
j_call: TRBJ1-1
v_call: TRBV14
cdr3_nt: TGTGCCAGCAGCCCTGATCTCTACACTGAAGCTTTCTTT
cdr3_aa: CASSPDLYTEAFF

clone_size: .
d_call: .
j_call: TRBJ1-1
v_call: TRBV7-9
cdr3_nt: TGTGCCAGCAGCGCCTGGGAGAACACTGAAGCTTTCTTT
cdr3_aa: CASSAWENTEAFF

clone_size: .
d_call: .
j_call: TRBJ2-7
v_call: TRBV20-1
cdr3_nt: TGCAGTGCGAAGGGGCAGGCCGGCTCCTACGAGCAGTACTTC
cdr3_aa: CSAKGQAGSYEQYF

clone_size: .
d_call: TRBD1
j_call: TRBJ1-5
v_call: TRBV18
cdr3_nt: TGTGCCAGCTCACCCCCAGGGGGTGCTTTCAATCAGCCCCAGCATTTT
cdr3_aa: CASSPPGGAFNQPQHF

clone_size: .
d_call: TRBD2
j_call: TRBJ2-3
v_call: TRBV5-5
cdr3_nt: TGTGCCAGCAGCTTGGCGGGAGGTCGGATAACAGATACGCAGTATTTT
cdr3_aa: CASSLAGGRITDTQYF

clone_size: few
d_call: TRBD1
j_call: TRBJ1-3
v_call: TRBV12-3/TRBV12-4
cdr3_nt: TGTGCCAGCAGTAAGGGACAGCTCCTCTCTGGAAACACCATATATTTT
cdr3_aa: CASSKGQLLSGNTIYF

clone_size: few
d_call: TRBD2
j_call: TRBJ2-5
v_call: TRBV9
cdr3_nt: TGTGCCAGCAGCGCCGAAGGAGGACTAGCGGGGGTAGCGGAGACCCAGTACTTC
cdr3_aa: CASSAEGGLAGVAETQYF

clone_size: .
d_call: .
j_call: TRBJ2-2
v_call: TRBV5-1
cdr3_nt: TGCGCCAGCAGCCGTAGCGAGGGGGAGCTGTTTTTT
cdr3_aa: CASSRSEGELFF

clone_size: .
d_call: .
j_call: TRBJ2-7
v_call: TRBV7-9
cdr3_nt: TGTGCCAGCAGCTTAGGGGGAACCTACGGGCAGTACTTC
cdr3_aa: CASSLGGTYGQYF

clone_size: many
d_call: .
j_call: TRBJ2-6
v_call: TRBV4-2
cdr3_nt: TGTGCCAGCAGCCAAGCGATTGGGGCTGAGGGGGCCAACGTCCTGACTTTC
cdr3_aa: CASSQAIGAEGANVLTF

clone_size: .
d_call: .
j_call: TRBJ2-5
v_call: TRBV6-6
cdr3_nt: TGTGCCAGCAAGGACAGCGGGCAAGAGCAGTACTTC
cdr3_aa: CASKDSGQEQYF

clone_size: .
d_call: TRBD1
j_call: TRBJ1-1
v_call: TRBV6-1
cdr3_nt: TGTGTCAGCACCGACCCGGACAGGGGCACTGAAGCTTTCTTT
cdr3_aa: CVSTDPDRGTEAFF

clone_size: .
d_call: .
j_call: TRBJ2-6
v_call: TRBV3-1
cdr3_nt: TGTGCCAGCGGCCAAGACCCCCCGGGAGAAGGCCTTGGGGCCAACGTCCTGACTTTC
cdr3_aa: CASGQDPPGEGLGANVLTF

clone_size: few
d_call: TRBD2
j_call: TRBJ2-5
v_call: TRBV9
cdr3_nt: TGTGCCAGCAGCGTAGCTGAAATAGCGGGGCAAGAGACCCAGTACTTC
cdr3_aa: CASSVAEIAGQETQYF

clone_size: .
d_call: .
j_call: TRBJ2-7
v_call: TRBV15
cdr3_nt: TGTGCCACCAGCAGAGCGCATTGCGCGAGCTCCTACGAGCAGTACTTC
cdr3_aa: CATSRAHCASSYEQYF

clone_size: once
d_call: .
j_call: TRBJ2-5
v_call: TRBV12-3/TRBV12-4
cdr3_nt: TGTGCCAGCAGTTTAGCAGAGATCCAGTACTTC
cdr3_aa: CASSLAEIQYF

clone_size: .
d_call: TRBD1
j_call: TRBJ2-7
v_call: TRBV20-1
cdr3_nt: TGCAGTGCTAGAGATCGGCCAGGGGGTACCTACGAGCAGTACTTC
cdr3_aa: CSARDRPGGTYEQYF

clone_size: .
d_call: .
j_call: TRBJ2-3
v_call: TRBV20-1
cdr3_nt: TGCAGTGCTAGAGATGGTGCAGGGAATACAGATACGCAGTATTTT
cdr3_aa: CSARDGAGNTDTQYF

clone_size: .
d_call: .
j_call: TRBJ2-5
v_call: TRBV5-1
cdr3_nt: TGCGCCAGCAGCTTCGCCGGGGACTACCAAGAGACCCAGTACTTC
cdr3_aa: CASSFAGDYQETQYF

clone_size: many
d_call: .
j_call: TRBJ1-2
v_call: TRBV29-1
cdr3_nt: TGCAGCGTTGACTCGGGTTATGGCTACACCTTC
cdr3_aa: CSVDSGYGYTF

clone_size: .
d_call: .
j_call: TRBJ1-6
v_call: TRBV20-1
cdr3_nt: TGCAGTGCTAGACCTAGGGGATCCTATAATTCACCCCTCCACTTT
cdr3_aa: CSARPRGSYNSPLHF

clone_size: .
d_call: .
j_call: TRBJ2-3
v_call: TRBV7-3
cdr3_nt: TGTGCCAGCAGCTCCTGGGCCAGGGATACGCAGTATTTT
cdr3_aa: CASSSWARDTQYF

clone_size: few
d_call: TRBD1
j_call: TRBJ2-4
v_call: TRBV7-2
cdr3_nt: TGTGCCAGCAGCTTGACAACAGGGGGGAGGAACATTCAGTACTTC
cdr3_aa: CASSLTTGGRNIQYF

clone_size: once
d_call: .
j_call: TRBJ2-1
v_call: TRBV5-1
cdr3_nt: TGCGCCGGCAGCTTGGAGGGCAGGTTAACTGAGCAGTTCTTC
cdr3_aa: CAGSLEGRLTEQFF

clone_size: .
d_call: TRBD1
j_call: TRBJ2-7
v_call: TRBV6-1
cdr3_nt: TGTGTCAGCAGACCCGGGACAGCAAATTACGAGCAGTACTTC
cdr3_aa: CVSRPGTANYEQYF

clone_size: many
d_call: .
j_call: TRBJ2-3
v_call: TRBV10-3
cdr3_nt: TGTGCCATCAGTGAAGCTAGCGCCAGCACAGATACGCAGTATTTT
cdr3_aa: CAISEASASTDTQYF

clone_size: few
d_call: .
j_call: TRBJ1-6
v_call: TRBV7-2
cdr3_nt: TGTGCCAGCAGCTTACGCGCCATGGGATCGGACTATAATTCACCCCTCCACTTT
cdr3_aa: CASSLRAMGSDYNSPLHF

clone_size: .
d_call: TRBD2
j_call: TRBJ2-5
v_call: TRBV12-3/TRBV12-4
cdr3_nt: TGTGCCAGCAGTCCTCCTAGCGGGATAGAGGAGACCCAGTACTTC
cdr3_aa: CASSPPSGIEETQYF

clone_size: few
d_call: .
j_call: TRBJ1-2
v_call: TRBV7-9
cdr3_nt: TGTGCCAGCAGCTCCCCCCGAGGGGGCTACACCTTC
cdr3_aa: CASSSPRGGYTF

clone_size: .
d_call: .
j_call: TRBJ1-3
v_call: TRBV5-6
cdr3_nt: TGTGCCAGCGGCTATTCTGGAAACACCATATATTTT
cdr3_aa: CASGYSGNTIYF

clone_size: few
d_call: TRBD2
j_call: TRBJ2-1
v_call: TRBV7-9
cdr3_nt: TGTGCCAGCAGCTCTAGCGGGAGGACCGGGCAGTTCTTC
cdr3_aa: CASSSSGRTGQFF

clone_size: .
d_call: .
j_call: TRBJ1-1
v_call: TRBV7-9
cdr3_nt: TGTGCCAGCAGCCAACCCCGGACGGTGAACACTGAAGCTTTCTTT
cdr3_aa: CASSQPRTVNTEAFF

clone_size: .
d_call: .
j_call: TRBJ1-1
v_call: TRBV6-1
cdr3_nt: TGTGCCAGCAGTGAATGGTCTGAAGCTTTCTTT
cdr3_aa: CASSEWSEAFF

clone_size: .
d_call: .
j_call: TRBJ1-6
v_call: TRBV7-3
cdr3_nt: TGTGCCAGCAGCTTCGGAACTCATAATTCACCCCTCCACTTT
cdr3_aa: CASSFGTHNSPLHF

clone_size: few
d_call: .
j_call: TRBJ1-2
v_call: TRBV7-9
cdr3_nt: TGTGCCAGCAGCCCCGCCAGCGACTATGGCTACACCTTC
cdr3_aa: CASSPASDYGYTF

clone_size: .
d_call: .
j_call: TRBJ1-1
v_call: TRBV7-2
cdr3_nt: TGTGCCAGCAGCTTATCCGGGACATCCATGAACACTGAAGCTTTCTTT
cdr3_aa: CASSLSGTSMNTEAFF

clone_size: .
d_call: TRBD2
j_call: TRBJ2-1
v_call: TRBV27
cdr3_nt: TGTGCCAGTGCGTATAAAATGGGACTAGCGGGAGGGCCACGGTTCTTC
cdr3_aa: CASAYKMGLAGGPRFF

clone_size: .
d_call: .
j_call: TRBJ1-5
v_call: TRBV2
cdr3_nt: TGTGCCACTGACGGGGGAGGTCAGCCCCAGCATTTT
cdr3_aa: CATDGGGQPQHF

clone_size: once
d_call: .
j_call: TRBJ2-1
v_call: TRBV7-9
cdr3_nt: TGTGCCAGCAGCCCCCGCGCGGGATGGGGCAATGAGCAGTTCTTC
cdr3_aa: CASSPRAGWGNEQFF

clone_size: few
d_call: TRBD2
j_call: TRBJ2-1
v_call: TRBV29-1
cdr3_nt: TGCAGCGTTGATTCACTAGCGGGAGGATACAATGAGCAGTTCTTC
cdr3_aa: CSVDSLAGGYNEQFF

clone_size: few
d_call: .
j_call: TRBJ2-7
v_call: TRBV10-3
cdr3_nt: TGTGCCATCAGTGGGAGGGCCCAAGATTACGAGCAGTACTTC
cdr3_aa: CAISGRAQDYEQYF

clone_size: .
d_call: .
j_call: TRBJ1-2
v_call: TRBV9
cdr3_nt: TGTGCCAGCAGCGTAGGGGAAGGGGCTTATGGCTACACCTTC
cdr3_aa: CASSVGEGAYGYTF

clone_size: .
d_call: TRBD2
j_call: TRBJ2-7
v_call: TRBV2
cdr3_nt: TGTGCCAGCAGTCCCTCACCGGGACTAGCGGTGGAGCGGTACTTC
cdr3_aa: CASSPSPGLAVERYF